The text below deals with one TCR beta chain. Its antigen is as yet unknown. Measured with immunoSEQ multiplex PCR; TCRdb has only the in-frame clones, and not every one. The sample lists over 95,000 clones; 65% to 75% were seen once. V was pared by 7 bases and J by 8 bases, with 17 bases between. Germline V gene sequence: CDR1 MNHNS, CDR2 SASEGT. This CDR3 spans 14 amino acids. The data were obtained in a study of radiotherapy plus CTLA-4 blockade in lung cancer. Study summary: Among patients, less than 20% showed objective responses, and roughly 30% had disease control. General study points: Alongside interferon-beta, early blood T cell clone dynamics were reportedly the best predictor of response.

The V gene is TRBV6-1, the J gene TRBJ1-4; weak D call: TRBD1 (5 bases). Here the sequenced sample was peripheral blood, taken from a patient treated with radiotherapy plus ipilimumab. The sequence was obtained from a human donor with non-small cell lung cancer who had a partial response to radiotherapy plus ipilimumab. Some clones in this sample may be carry-over from other donors' samples. CDR3 sequence (DNA): TGTGCCAGCAACCCATATCGGACAAAGGAAAAACTGTTTTTT. Translated, it gives CASNPYRTKEKLFF.